This passage covers 28 T cell receptor beta chains from one sample sequenced in a study of patients and donors after allogeneic stem cell transplantation. TCRdb reanalysed the RT-PCR reads using MiXCR and keeps one entry per CDR3 protein. Here the sample spans a few hundred thousand distinct CDR3 sequences, around 41% being singletons. Sequenced input: blood, either unsorted or a sorted T cell fraction (not recorded which). These receptor sequences come from a human donor who was either an allogeneic HSCT recipient or a stem cell or donor lymphocyte infusion donor (not recorded which). It is not recorded whose cells these are; they may come from a transplant donor.

The rearrangement joins TRBV12-3 or TRBV12-4 to TRBJ1-5; possibly TRBD1 for D (5 bases). The CDR3 runs 17 residues. V lost 3 bases and J 3 bases, leaving 18 bases between the germline ends. CDR3 in DNA: TGTGCCAGCAGTTTCAGGAAAAAAGAAGGGGTCAATCAGCCCCAGCATTTT. Protein: CASSFRKKEGVNQPQHF.

This chain joins TRBV7-2 and TRBJ2-1; weak D call: TRBD2 (6 bases). V was shortened by 5 bases and J by 1 base, with 15 bases between the two germline ends. CDR3 length: 16 residues. CDR1 is SGHTA, CDR2 FQGNSA, per germline. Written as DNA, the CDR3 is TGTGCCAGCAGCCCGTTCGTGGGGGGTTCCTACAATGAGCAGTTCTTC. As protein: CASSPFVGGSYNEQFF. Based on the CDR3 plus reference TRBV7-2 and TRBJ2-1, the full variable domain is GAGVSQSPSNKVTEKGKDVELRCDPISGHTALYWYRQSLGQGLEFLIYFQGNSAPDKSGLPSDRFSAERTGGSVSTLTIQRTQQEDSAVYLCASSPFVGGSYNEQFFGPGTRLTVL.

This chain connects TRBV4-2 to TRBJ1-1, with D possibly TRBD1 on 6 matching bases. Germline CDR1 is LGHNA and CDR2 is YNFKEQ. V was trimmed by 4 bases and J by 2 bases, leaving 11 bases between them. There are 14 residues in the CDR3. CDR3 nucleotides: TGTGCCAGCAGCCCCACGGACAGCAACACTGAAGCTTTCTTT. Translated, it gives CASSPTDSNTEAFF.

This clonotype has just a few counts. The rearrangement uses TRBV15 and TRBJ1-4; TRBD1 is a possible D gene (6 bases). V lost 5 bases to trimming and J lost 0 bases, with 13 bases between them. In germline, CDR1 is LNHNV, CDR2 YYDKDF (reference sequence). CDR3 size: 16 residues. The CDR3 region has the DNA TGTGCCACCAGCGGCGTAGGGGGGTCAACTAATGAAAAACTGTTTTTT. It is translated as CATSGVGGSTNEKLFF. The full variable domain, in which reference TRBV15 and TRBJ1-4 provide the parts outside the CDR3, is DAMVIQNPRYQVTQFGKPVTLSCSQTLNHNVMYWYQQKSSQAPKLLFHYYDKDFNNEADTPDNFQSRRPNTSFCFLDIRSPGLGDTAMYLCATSGVGGSTNEKLFFGSGTQLSVL.

In its sample, this clonotype was seen a few times. The gene calls are TRBV6-1 and TRBJ1-6; D remains ambiguous. Germline loops: CDR1 MNHNS, CDR2 SASEGT. CDR3 length: 14 residues. The V and J ends lost 6 bases and 8 bases respectively, with 14 bases between them. The CDR3 region is CASSESPPDSPLHF. The CDR3, as DNA: TGTGCCAGCAGCGAGTCTCCTCCAGATTCACCCCTCCACTTT.

This chain connects TRBV7-2 to TRBJ1-5; D unclear. Looked up from germline, CDR1 is SGHTA and CDR2 is FQGNSA. V dropped 1 base and J dropped 6 bases, with 4 bases sitting between them. The CDR3 runs 12 residues. The CDR3 DNA follows: TGTGCCAGCAGCTTAGACGTTCAGCCCCAGCATTTT. Protein: CASSLDVQPQHF.

The chain employs TRBV30 and TRBJ1-2; D unresolved. Germline V lookup: CDR1 GTSNPN, CDR2 SVGIG (reference sequence). The CDR3 is 13 amino acids. The V end lost 2 bases, the J end lost 5 bases, and 12 bases lay between the germline ends. CDR3 sequence reads: CAWSIAKWYGYTF. The CDR3 region has the DNA TGTGCCTGGAGTATAGCCAAGTGGTATGGCTACACCTTC.

In its sample, this clonotype was seen a few times. The chain combines TRBV12-3 or TRBV12-4 with TRBJ2-2; 11 bases fit TRBD2. J was trimmed by 3 bases and V by 8 bases; bases with no gene match: 5. This CDR3 comprises 15 residues. This chain's CDR3 is CASATSGGYTGELFF. In nucleotides, the CDR3 is TGTGCCAGCGCAACTAGCGGGGGTTACACCGGGGAGCTGTTTTTT.

A few counts support this clonotype. The chain is built from TRBV6-6 and TRBJ1-5, with 8 bases aligning to TRBD1. The CDR3 has 16 residues. Germline V gene data show CDR1 as MNHNY and CDR2 as SVGAGI (reference sequence). J gave up 4 bases and V 4 bases, and 9 bases lay outside the gene matches. CDR3 protein: CASSSLDRVLNQPQHF. CDR3 sequence (DNA): TGTGCCAGCAGTTCCCTGGACAGGGTTCTGAATCAGCCCCAGCATTTT.

V usage is TRBV6-6 and J usage is TRBJ1-2; D remains ambiguous. Germline lookup yields CDR1 MNHNY and CDR2 SVGAGI (reference sequence). The germline V and J ends were trimmed by 2 bases and 12 bases, with 16 bases remaining between them. This CDR3 comprises 13 residues. This CDR3 reads CASSYPDRTDDTF. The CDR3 nucleotides read TGTGCCAGCAGTTACCCCGACCGGACGGACGACACCTTC.

In this sample, this clonotype turned up many times. The J gene is TRBJ1-1, the V gene TRBV12-3 or TRBV12-4, with D possibly matching TRBD1 (5 bases). The CDR3 is 15 residues long. Trimming took off 8 bases at V and 1 base at J, with 17 bases between the two ends. The CDR3 sequence is CASGSPGRRNTEAFF. The CDR3, as DNA: TGTGCCAGCGGATCACCGGGACGGCGGAACACTGAAGCTTTCTTT.

In this sample, this clonotype turned up a few times. The chain links TRBV6-5 to TRBJ1-2; the match to TRBD1 covers 7 bases. The CDR3 runs to 14 residues. Germline V lookup: CDR1 MNHEY, CDR2 SVGAGI. With 6 bases clipped from V and 3 bases from J, the junction kept 7 bases outside the gene matches. CDR3 residues: CASSRQGGDYGYTF. The CDR3 DNA is TGTGCCAGCAGCCGACAGGGTGGGGACTATGGCTACACCTTC.

The V gene is TRBV27, the J gene TRBJ1-5, with a weak D call TRBD1 (5 bases). The CDR3 totals 14 residues. Germline V gene lookup returns CDR1 MNHEY and CDR2 SMNVEV (reference sequence). V lost 5 bases and J lost 5, with 13 bases in between. The CDR3 protein is CASSPGAGYQPQHF. CDR3 coding DNA: TGTGCCAGCAGTCCCGGGGCGGGGTATCAGCCCCAGCATTTT.

The gene calls are TRBV27 and TRBJ1-2; 7 positions agree with TRBD1. Looked up from germline, CDR1 is MNHEY and CDR2 is SMNVEV (reference sequence). This CDR3 spans 16 amino acids. The V and J ends lost 6 bases and 5 bases, in that order; junction bases with no gene match: 15. CDR3 nucleotide sequence: TGTGCCAGCAGCAGCCCGCGGACAGGCACTCTTTATGGCTACACCTTC. Translating gives CASSSPRTGTLYGYTF.

The chain employs TRBV20-1 and TRBJ1-2; 8 bases line up with TRBD1. Germline V gene data show CDR1 as DFQATT and CDR2 as SNEGSKA (reference sequence). This CDR3 is 15 amino acids long. J lost 5 bases, V lost 3 bases, and 11 bases had no gene match. The CDR3 reads CSARAPGQEYYGYTF. CDR3 coding DNA: TGCAGTGCTAGGGCCCCGGGACAGGAATATTATGGCTACACCTTC.

This clonotype has only a few counts. This rearrangement joins TRBV12-3 or TRBV12-4 to TRBJ2-3; the D gene is possibly TRBD1 (6 bases). The CDR3 totals 16 residues. The V end was cut by 5 bases, the J end by 1 base, with 16 bases between. The CDR3: CASSPNPGDGTDTQYF. The DNA for the CDR3 is TGTGCCAGCAGTCCCAACCCAGGGGACGGCACAGATACGCAGTATTTT.

The chain employs TRBV19 and TRBJ2-3; possible D gene TRBD1, 5 bases. Trimming took 3 bases from V and 0 from J, leaving 10 bases between them. Germline V lookup: CDR1 LNHDA, CDR2 SQIVND (reference sequence). This CDR3 is 15 amino acids long. The CDR3 region is CASSMVGVSTDTQYF. CDR3 sequence (DNA): TGTGCCAGTAGTATGGTAGGGGTGAGCACAGATACGCAGTATTTT.

V gene TRBV5-8 combines with J gene TRBJ2-1; D not certain. V gave up 4 bases and J gave up 4 bases, with 21 bases separating them. The CDR3 covers 17 residues. Germline CDR1 is SGHTS and CDR2 is YDEGEE. The CDR3 is CASSPPYVNPSYNEQFF. CDR3 nucleotides: TGTGCCAGCAGCCCGCCTTACGTCAACCCATCTTACAATGAGCAGTTCTTC.

V gene TRBV5-1 combines with J gene TRBJ1-5; maybe TRBD1 (5 bases). V shed 4 bases and J shed 9 bases, with 17 bases lying between them. The germline V gene encodes CDR1 SGHRS and CDR2 YFSETQ. CDR3 length: 14 amino acids. CDR3 coding DNA: TGCGCCAGCAGCGCGAATGATCCGGGGGGGCCCCAGCATTTT. As protein: CASSANDPGGPQHF.

Only a few counts were recorded for this clonotype. This chain joins TRBV10-3 and TRBJ2-3; D might be TRBD2 (5 bases). The germline V and J ends were trimmed by 10 bases and 0 bases, with 11 bases remaining between them. Germline lookup yields CDR1 ENHRY and CDR2 SYGVKD. This CDR3 comprises 13 residues. CDR3 residues: CATQRISTDTQYF. DNA of the CDR3: TGTGCCACCCAGCGGATTAGCACAGATACGCAGTATTTT.

The chain uses TRBV7-9 and TRBJ1-2; D ambiguous. Germline CDR1 reads SEHNR; CDR2 reads FQNEAQ (reference sequence). Between the trimmed V and J ends, which lost 5 bases and 7 bases, there was a span of 8 bases. The CDR3 covers 11 residues. CDR3 in amino acids: CASSPPPGYTF. The DNA for the CDR3 is TGTGCCAGCAGCCCCCCCCCTGGCTACACCTTC.

The table lists this clonotype with a few counts. The chain uses TRBV5-1 and TRBJ2-7; 11 nucleotides match TRBD2. This CDR3 spans 13 amino acids. Germline values: CDR1 SGHRS, CDR2 YFSETQ. J lost 6 bases, V lost 2 bases, and 1 base had no gene match. The DNA of the CDR3 is TGCGCCAGCAGCTTCCTAGCGGGGGGCGAGCAGTACTTC. It codes for CASSFLAGGEQYF.

This chain connects TRBV7-2 to TRBJ1-5, with D uncertain. The CDR3 runs to 13 residues. V was trimmed by 2 bases and J by 9 bases, leaving 11 bases between them. Germline V CDR1 and CDR2: SGHTA, FQGNSA. CDR3 sequence (DNA): TGTGCCAGCAGCTTATCCGGTTCACGGCCCCAGCATTTT. Translated, it gives CASSLSGSRPQHF.

There are a few counts of this clonotype. This rearrangement joins TRBV3-1 to TRBJ1-4; D is unresolved. In germline, CDR1 is LGHDT, CDR2 YNNKEL (reference sequence). V dropped 1 base and J dropped 0 bases, with 3 bases sitting between them. This CDR3 is built from 14 residues. The CDR3 spells CASSQGPTNEKLFF. CDR3 coding DNA: TGTGCCAGCAGCCAAGGGCCAACTAATGAAAAACTGTTTTTT.

The chain uses TRBV20-1 and TRBJ1-5; D gene ambiguous. Germline CDR1 reads DFQATT; CDR2 reads SNEGSKA (reference sequence). The V end lost 0 bases, the J end lost 1 base, and 7 bases lay between the germline ends. The CDR3 sequence is 14 residues long. The CDR3 sequence is CSAREHPSNQPQHF. CDR3 nucleotide sequence: TGCAGTGCTAGAGAACATCCAAGCAATCAGCCCCAGCATTTT.

This sequence joins TRBV20-1 and TRBJ1-2; the D is unclear. CDR3 size: 14 residues. Germline V gene lookup returns CDR1 DFQATT and CDR2 SNEGSKA (reference sequence). Deletions cut 0 bases from V and 0 bases from J, with 8 bases between. CDR3 loop: CSARDADTNYGYTF. DNA for the CDR3: TGCAGTGCTAGAGATGCAGACACTAACTATGGCTACACCTTC.

This clonotype was observed a few times. The J gene is TRBJ1-3, the V gene TRBV20-1; D not certain. This CDR3 spans 14 amino acids. Trimming left V 3 bases short and J 0 bases short, with 9 bases between. Germline CDR1 is DFQATT and CDR2 is SNEGSKA (reference sequence). CDR3 in DNA: TGCAGTGCTAGGGCCCGGGCCTCTGGAAACACCATATATTTT. Translating gives CSARARASGNTIYF.

The V call is TRBV20-1, the J call TRBJ2-1; TRBD2 aligns across 9 bases. Germline V gene sequence: CDR1 DFQATT, CDR2 SNEGSKA (reference sequence). V gave up 6 bases and J gave up 3 bases; unmatched junction bases: 6. This CDR3 spans 14 amino acids. CDR3 DNA: TGCAGTGCAATGAGCGGGGGGCGCTACAATGAGCAGTTCTTC. This encodes CSAMSGGRYNEQFF.